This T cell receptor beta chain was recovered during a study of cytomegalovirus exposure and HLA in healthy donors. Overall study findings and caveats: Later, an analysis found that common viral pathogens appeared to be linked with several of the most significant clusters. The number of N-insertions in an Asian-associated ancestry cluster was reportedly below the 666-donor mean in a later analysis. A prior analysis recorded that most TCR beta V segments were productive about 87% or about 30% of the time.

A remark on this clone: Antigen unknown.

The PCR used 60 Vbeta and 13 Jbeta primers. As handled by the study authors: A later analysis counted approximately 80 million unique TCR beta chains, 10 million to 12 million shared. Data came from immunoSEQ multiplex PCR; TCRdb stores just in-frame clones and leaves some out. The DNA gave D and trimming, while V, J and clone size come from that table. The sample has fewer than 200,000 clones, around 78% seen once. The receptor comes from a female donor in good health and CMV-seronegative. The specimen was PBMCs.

The CDR3 nucleotides are TGTGCCAGCAGCTTCGAAAGCCTTAGCACAGATACGCAGTATTTT. Translating gives CASSFESLSTDTQYF. V gene TRBV5-4 combines with J gene TRBJ2-3; no firm D call. The germline V and J ends were trimmed by 2 bases and 0 bases, with 10 bases remaining between them. Per germline, CDR1 SGHNT and CDR2 YYREEE (reference sequence). The CDR3 covers 15 residues.